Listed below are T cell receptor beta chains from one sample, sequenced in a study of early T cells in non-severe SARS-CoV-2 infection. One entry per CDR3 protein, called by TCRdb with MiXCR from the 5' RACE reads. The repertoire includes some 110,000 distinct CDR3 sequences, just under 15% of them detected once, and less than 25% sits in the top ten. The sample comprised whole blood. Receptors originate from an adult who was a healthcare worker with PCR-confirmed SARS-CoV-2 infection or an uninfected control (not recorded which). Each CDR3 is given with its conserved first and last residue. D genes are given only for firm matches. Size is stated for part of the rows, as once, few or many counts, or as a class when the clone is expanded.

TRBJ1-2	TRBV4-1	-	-	TGCGCCAGCAGCCAAGGTTTGGTGGGGTGGGAGGTCTATGGCTACACCTTC	CASSQGLVGWEVYGYTF
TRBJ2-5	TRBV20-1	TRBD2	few	TGCAGTGCTAGAGGGGCTAGCGGGTCAAACCGCCTTCCGGGGACCCAGTACTTC	CSARGASGSNRLPGTQYF
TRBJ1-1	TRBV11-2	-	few	TGTGCCAGCAGCTTAGGGCGCGCGACTGAAGCTTTCTTT	CASSLGRATEAFF
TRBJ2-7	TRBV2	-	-	TGTGCCAGCAGTAAGGACGGCAGCTCTTACGAGCAGTACTTC	CASSKDGSSYEQYF
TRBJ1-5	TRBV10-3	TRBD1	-	TGTGCCATCAGTATAGGGACAGGGAGCCACCCCCAGCATTTT	CAISIGTGSHPQHF
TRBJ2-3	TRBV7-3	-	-	TGTGCCAGCAGCTTAAATGGGCCGGGGGCAGATACGCAGTATTTT	CASSLNGPGADTQYF
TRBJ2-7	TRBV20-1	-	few	TGCAGTGCTAGTACGGGGGTCATCTACGAGCAGTACTTC	CSASTGVIYEQYF
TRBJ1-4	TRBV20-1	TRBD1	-	TGCAGTGCTAGACCCGATGACAGGGGGCGAGAAAAACTGTTTTTT	CSARPDDRGREKLFF
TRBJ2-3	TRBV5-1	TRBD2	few	TGCGCCAGCAGCTTGGCCGGGATAGCGGGGGGGCCCGATACGCAGTATTTT	CASSLAGIAGGPDTQYF
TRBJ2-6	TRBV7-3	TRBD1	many	TGTGCCAGCAGTCGTCGGACAGGGAAGTCTGGGGCCAACGTCCTGACTTTC	CASSRRTGKSGANVLTF
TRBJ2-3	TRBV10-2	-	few	TGCGCCAGCAGTGAGTCTCCGACTAGCACAGATACGCAGTATTTT	CASSESPTSTDTQYF
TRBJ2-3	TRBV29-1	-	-	TGCAGCGTTAGTAGATACACAGATACGCAGTATTTT	CSVSRYTDTQYF
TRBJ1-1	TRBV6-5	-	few	TGTGCCAGCAGTTACTCTGGGGGTATGAACACTGAAGCTTTCTTT	CASSYSGGMNTEAFF
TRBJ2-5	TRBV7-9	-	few	TGTGCCAGCAGCTTTTTCGGGGAGACCCAGTACTTC	CASSFFGETQYF
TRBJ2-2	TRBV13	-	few	TGTGCCAGCAGCTGGGGCAGGGCCACCGGGGAGCTGTTTTTT	CASSWGRATGELFF
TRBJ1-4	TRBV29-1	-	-	TGCAGCGTTGTCCCGGTGAAGGATGAAAAACTGTTTTTT	CSVVPVKDEKLFF
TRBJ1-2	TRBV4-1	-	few	TGCGCCAGCAGCCAAGTCCAAACGTATGGCTACACCTTC	CASSQVQTYGYTF
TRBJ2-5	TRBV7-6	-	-	TGTGCCAGCAGCTCGGTAGCAAAGACCCAGTACTTC	CASSSVAKTQYF
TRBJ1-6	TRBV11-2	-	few	TGTGCCAGCAGTCTTTATAGGGATGGTAGTTCACCCCTCCACTTT	CASSLYRDGSSPLHF
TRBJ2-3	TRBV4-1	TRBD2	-	TGCGCCAGCAGCCATCCCGGCGGGGGGGTGGATACGCAGTATTTT	CASSHPGGGVDTQYF
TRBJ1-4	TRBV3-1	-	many	TGTGCCAGCAGCTTCAGGGAGAATGAAAAACTGTTTTTT	CASSFRENEKLFF
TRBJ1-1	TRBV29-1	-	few	TGCAGCGTCCATTCAGAAGGTGAAGCTTTCTTT	CSVHSEGEAFF
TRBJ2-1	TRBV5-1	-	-	TGCGCCAGCAGCTTGGCAGGTACAAATGAGCAGTTCTTC	CASSLAGTNEQFF
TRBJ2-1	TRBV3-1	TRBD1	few	TGTGCCAGCAGCCGACAGGGGTCGGTCAATGAGCAGTTCTTC	CASSRQGSVNEQFF
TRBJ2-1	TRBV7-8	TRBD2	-	TGTGCCAGCAGCTCGGGACTAGCGGGGGAGTTCGAGCAGTTCTTC	CASSSGLAGEFEQFF
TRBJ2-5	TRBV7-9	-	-	TGTGCCAGCAGCCCTCCTAAGGGGACCCAGTACTTC	CASSPPKGTQYF
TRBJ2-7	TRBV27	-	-	TGTGCCAGCAGTGATTGGGGGGCTGGGTACGAGCAGTACTTC	CASSDWGAGYEQYF
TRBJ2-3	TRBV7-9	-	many	TGTGCCAGCAGCTTCAGGGGACAAGAGTTCACAGATACGCAGTATTTT	CASSFRGQEFTDTQYF
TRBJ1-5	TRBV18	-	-	TGTGCCAGCTCATGGACGGACAATCAGCCCCAGCATTTT	CASSWTDNQPQHF
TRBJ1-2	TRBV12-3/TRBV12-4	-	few	TGTGCCAGCAGTCGCCGTGGCCCCAAGGGAGGCTACACCTTC	CASSRRGPKGGYTF
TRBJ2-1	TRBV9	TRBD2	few	TGTGCCAGCAGCCCCCGTGCTAGCGGGGCCCTAAGCTCCTACAATGAGCAGTTCTTC	CASSPRASGALSSYNEQFF
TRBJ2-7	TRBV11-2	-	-	TGTGCCAGCAGCTTAGTCGTACTAGGATACCCTCAGTACTTC	CASSLVVLGYPQYF
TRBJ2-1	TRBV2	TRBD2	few	TGTGCCAGCAATCGTTTGACTAGCGGGGTGGATGAGCAGTTCTTC	CASNRLTSGVDEQFF
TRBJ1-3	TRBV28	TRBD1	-	TGTGCCAGCACCTCGGGACAGAAAGTTTTCTCTGGAAACACCATATATTTT	CASTSGQKVFSGNTIYF
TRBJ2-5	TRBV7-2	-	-	TGTGCCAGCAGCTTAGAGGGTCCAGGGCCAGAGACCCAGTACTTC	CASSLEGPGPETQYF
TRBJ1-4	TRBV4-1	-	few	TGCGCCAGCAGCCAACAATCGGGGGGCGAAAAACTGTTTTTT	CASSQQSGGEKLFF
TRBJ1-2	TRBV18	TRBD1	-	TGTGCCAGCTCACCGGGACAGAGCTCTTCCACCTTC	CASSPGQSSSTF
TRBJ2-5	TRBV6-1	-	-	TGTGCCAGCAGTGAAATCTGGGAAGAGACCCAGTACTTC	CASSEIWEETQYF
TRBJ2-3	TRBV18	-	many	TGTGCCAGCAGCCCCTACACAGATACGCAGTATTTT	CASSPYTDTQYF
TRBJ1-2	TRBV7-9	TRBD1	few	TGTGCCAGCAGCCCGCCGACAGGGAGGACCTATGGCTACACCTTC	CASSPPTGRTYGYTF
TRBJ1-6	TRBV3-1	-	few	TGTGCCAGCAGTCGCTCCATCGGGAATTCACCCCTCCACTTT	CASSRSIGNSPLHF
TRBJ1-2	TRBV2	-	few	TGTGCCAGCAGAGTGACCGAATTAAACTATGGCTACACCTTC	CASRVTELNYGYTF
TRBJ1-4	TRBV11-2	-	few	TGTGCCAGCAGGCCATCAGGAACTAATGAAAAACTGTTTTTT	CASRPSGTNEKLFF
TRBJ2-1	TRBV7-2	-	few	TGTGCCAGCAGCTTAGGCCTAGCCACGAATGAGCAGTTCTTC	CASSLGLATNEQFF
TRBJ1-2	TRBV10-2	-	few	TGCGCCAGCAGCACCCTAGAGGGCTATGGCTACACCTTC	CASSTLEGYGYTF
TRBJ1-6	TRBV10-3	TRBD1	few	TGTGCCATCGGGACAGGACTTAATTCACCCCTCCACTTT	CAIGTGLNSPLHF
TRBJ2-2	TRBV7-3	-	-	TGTGCCAGCAGCTTAAATGCCAGGAGGAACACCGGGGAGCTGTTTTTT	CASSLNARRNTGELFF
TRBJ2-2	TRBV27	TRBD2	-	TGTGCCAGCAAGGGGACTAGCGGTACCGGGGAGCTGTTTTTT	CASKGTSGTGELFF
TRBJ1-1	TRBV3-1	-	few	TGTGCCAGCAGCCAAGGGGTGGGGAACACTGAAGCTTTCTTT	CASSQGVGNTEAFF
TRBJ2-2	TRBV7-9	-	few	TGTGCCAGCAGCTTAGGGCTGATTACCGGGGAGCTGTTTTTT	CASSLGLITGELFF
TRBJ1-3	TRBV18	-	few	TGTGCCAGCTCACCTTTCGAAGGCAGCTCTGGAAACACCATATATTTT	CASSPFEGSSGNTIYF
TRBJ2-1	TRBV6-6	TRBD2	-	TGTGCCAGCAGTTACGGGACTAGCCTTCGGAATGAGCAGTTCTTC	CASSYGTSLRNEQFF
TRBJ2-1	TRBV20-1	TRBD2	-	TGCAGTGCTAGAGGACTAGCGGGGACGAATGAGCAGTTCTTC	CSARGLAGTNEQFF
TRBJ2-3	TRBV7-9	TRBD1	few	TGTGCCAGCAGAGGACAGGGGGAGGCGGATACGCAGTATTTT	CASRGQGEADTQYF
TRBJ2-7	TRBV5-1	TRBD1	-	TGCGCCAGCAGCCGACAGGGGGCCTACGAGCAGTACTTC	CASSRQGAYEQYF
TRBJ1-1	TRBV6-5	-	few	TGTGCCAGCTGGCGGGACACTGAAGCTTTCTTT	CASWRDTEAFF
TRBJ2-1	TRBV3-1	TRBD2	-	TGTGCCAGCAGCCGCCGGACTAGCGGGTTGTCCTACAATGAGCAGTTCTTC	CASSRRTSGLSYNEQFF
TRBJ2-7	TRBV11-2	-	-	TGTGCCAGCAGCTTAGATATGAGGGACGAGCAGTACTTC	CASSLDMRDEQYF